This passage covers 4 T cell receptor beta chains from one sample sequenced in a study of early T cells in non-severe SARS-CoV-2 infection. Using its own MiXCR run on the 5' RACE reads, TCRdb lists one record per CDR3 protein. The data contain about 76,000 distinct CDR3 sequences, less than 15% of them singletons. Sequencing was carried out using whole blood. The source is an adult who was a healthcare worker with PCR-confirmed SARS-CoV-2 infection or an uninfected control (not recorded which).

This clonotype was seen many times. This sequence joins TRBV11-3 and TRBJ2-1; TRBD2 agrees at 11 bases. Germline CDR1 and CDR2: SGHNT and YENEEA. J gave up 10 bases and V 0 bases, and 11 bases lay outside the gene matches. The CDR3 runs to 17 residues. CDR3: CASSLEPGLAGPREQFF. The CDR3 DNA reads TGTGCCAGCAGCTTAGAACCCGGACTAGCGGGCCCTCGGGAGCAGTTCTTC.

This clonotype was detected a few times. This rearrangement joins TRBV7-7 to TRBJ2-1, with unresolved D. This CDR3 is built from 13 residues. The V end was cut by 1 base, the J end by 6 bases, with 7 bases between. Per germline, CDR1 SSHAT and CDR2 FNYEAQ (reference sequence). The CDR3: CASSLELFNEQFF. The DNA of the CDR3 is TGTGCCAGCAGCTTAGAGCTGTTCAATGAGCAGTTCTTC.

The chain recombines TRBV11-2 with TRBJ2-1; 11 nucleotides match TRBD2. The CDR3 length is 16 residues. Germline values: CDR1 SGHAT, CDR2 FQNNGV. V lost 5 bases to trimming and J lost 2 bases; unmatched junction nucleotides: 5. The CDR3 nucleotides read TGTGCCAGCAGCCCGGGACTAGCGGTTACCTACAATGAGCAGTTCTTC. Encoded protein: CASSPGLAVTYNEQFF.

At least ten counts were recorded for this clonotype. The chain couples TRBV5-4 to TRBJ2-1; 8 positions agree with TRBD2. V trimming: 0 bases; J trimming: 2 bases; junction bases outside the gene matches: 4. The CDR3 is made up of 16 amino acids. Germline CDR1 is SGHNT and CDR2 is YYREEE (reference sequence). This chain's CDR3 is CASSLGTSGAYNEQFF. DNA of the CDR3: TGTGCCAGCAGCTTGGGAACTAGCGGAGCCTACAATGAGCAGTTCTTC.